Listed here are 11 T cell receptor beta chains from one sample, sequenced in a study of metastatic and nonmetastatic thyroid tumors. No patient had received any treatment before thyroid surgery. TCRdb reanalyzed the PCR reads via MiXCR. The sample lists tens of thousands of clones, around 25% occurring once. Sequencing input: blood. The receptor source for this set is a male donor with papillary thyroid cancer or a benign thyroid nodule (not recorded which). Some clones in this sample may be carry-over from other donors' samples.

The V call is TRBV28, the J call TRBJ2-7; TRBD1 might be the D (6 bases). Germline V gene sequence: CDR1 MDHEN, CDR2 SYDVKM. The CDR3 loop spans 15 amino acids. The V end was cut by 1 base, the J end by 2 bases, with 12 bases between. CDR3 bases: TGTGCCAGCAGTTTATATCTGGACAGAGCCTACGAGCAGTACTTC. Encoded protein: CASSLYLDRAYEQYF.

There are many counts of this clone. The chain combines TRBV6-1 with TRBJ2-7, with D tentatively TRBD1 (6 bases). V was shortened by 6 bases and J by 7 bases, with 22 bases between the two germline ends. Germline lookup yields CDR1 MNHNS and CDR2 SASEGT. This CDR3 contains 15 residues. For the CDR3, the DNA is TGTGCCAGCAGACAGATAGACAGGACCACTACTGAGCAGTACTTC. Protein: CASRQIDRTTTEQYF.

The chain employs TRBV11-3 and TRBJ2-7; 8 nucleotides agree with TRBD2. V lost 5 bases, J lost 6 bases, and 6 bases stayed unmatched. Germline CDR1 and CDR2: SGHNT and YENEEA. CDR3 size: 13 residues. The CDR3 bases are TGTGCCAGCAGCCTAGGACTAGCAAGCGAGCAGTACTTC. It codes for CASSLGLASEQYF.

Within the sample, this clone is medium-sized. The chain joins TRBV6-5 to TRBJ1-6, with a weak D call TRBD1 (6 bases). The V end was cut by 0 bases, the J end by 10 bases, with 16 bases between. CDR3 length equals 16 residues. The germline gives CDR1 MNHEY, CDR2 SVGAGI. For the CDR3, the DNA is TGTGCCAGCAGTTACTCGAGAGGGGGGGGCGGCTCACCCCTCCACTTT. Residues: CASSYSRGGGGSPLHF.

In this sample, this clone turned up many times. The CDR3 region has the DNA TGTGCCAGCTCGGACAGGGCAAATACGCAGTATTTT. Translating it yields CASSDRANTQYF. J is TRBJ2-3 and V is TRBV2; 8 bases align to TRBD1. Unmatched junction bases numbered 5, after V lost 8 bases and J lost 7 bases. There are 12 residues in the CDR3. Germline lookup yields CDR1 SNHLY and CDR2 FYNNEI.

This clone was seen ten or more times. This chain uses TRBV5-1 with TRBJ2-7, with 9 bases that match TRBD1. V shed 3 bases, J shed 7 bases, and the junction held 5 bases outside the gene matches. Germline-derived CDR1 and CDR2 are SGHRS and YFSETQ. The CDR3 totals 13 residues. CDR3 region: CASSWGTGREQYF. The DNA for the CDR3 is TGCGCCAGCAGCTGGGGGACAGGGCGGGAGCAGTACTTC. Full variable domain (remainder filled in from reference TRBV5-1 and TRBJ2-7): KAGVTQTPRYLIKTRGQQVTLSCSPISGHRSVSWYQQTPGQGLQFLFEYFSETQRNKGNFPGRFSGRQFSNSRSEMNVSTLELGDSALYLCASSWGTGREQYFGPGTRLTVT.

This clone was recorded many times. This chain connects TRBV9 to TRBJ2-1; 7 bases line up with TRBD2. The length of the CDR3 is 15 residues. Germline trimming cut 4 bases from V and 5 bases from J; bases unmatched to any gene: 9. CDR1 and CDR2 (germline): SGDLS, YYNGEE. DNA for the CDR3: TGTGCCAGCAGCTCGAGAGGACTAGTCCACAATGAGCAGTTCTTC. Amino acids: CASSSRGLVHNEQFF.

This clone was detected many times. The DNA for the CDR3 is TGTGCCAGCAGCTCCTCGACGGGACGCACAGATACGCAGTATTTT. The encoded protein is CASSSSTGRTDTQYF. The chain uses TRBV11-2 and TRBJ2-3; D possibly matches TRBD1 or TRBD2 (5 bases each). The CDR3 sequence is 15 residues long. V lost 4 bases, J lost 1 base, and 12 bases lay in between. The germline gives CDR1 SGHAT, CDR2 FQNNGV.

This chain joins TRBV28 and TRBJ2-2; TRBD2 matches 14 bases. Germline assignment: CDR1 MDHEN and CDR2 SYDVKM. There are 17 residues in the CDR3. V shed 6 bases, J shed 0 bases, and the junction held 3 bases outside the gene matches. The DNA for the CDR3 is TGTGCCAGCAGCGGGGGACTAGCGGGAGCGAACACCGGGGAGCTGTTTTTT. This encodes CASSGGLAGANTGELFF.

Comment on this clone: Germline and junction disagree at one end, which may indicate a read error. V usage is TRBV5-1 and J usage is TRBJ1-2, with 8 bases matching TRBD1. Germline-derived CDR1 and CDR2 are SGHRS and YFSETQ. The CDR3 loop spans 16 amino acids. The CDR3 DNA is TGCGCCAGCAGTTTGGTCCCAGGGGGCCGCGACTATGGCTACACCTTC. Translation gives CASSLVPGGRDYGYTF. The full variable domain, in which reference TRBV5-1 and TRBJ1-2 provide the parts outside the CDR3, is KAGVTQTPRYLIKTRGQQVTLSCSPISGHRSVSWYQQTPGQGLQFLFEYFSETQRNKGNFPGRFSGRQFSNSRSEMNVSTLELGDSALYLCASSLVPGGRDYGYTFGSGTRLTVV.

The table lists this clone with many counts. This rearrangement joins TRBV12-3 or TRBV12-4 to TRBJ2-5; TRBD1 is a possible D gene (5 bases). The length of the CDR3 is 12 residues. V was clipped by 8 bases and J by 7 bases, with 14 bases between them. This chain's CDR3 is CASGPSRGTQYF. In DNA, the CDR3 is TGTGCCAGCGGACCTTCTAGGGGGACCCAGTACTTC.